In this sample, the clone carrying this T cell receptor (beta chain) turned up many times. This entry belongs to a study of T-cell memory formation after mild COVID-19. Trimming took 3 bases from V and 4 from J, leaving 19 bases between them. The CDR3 extends over 16 amino acids. Germline CDR1 ENHRY, CDR2 SYGVKD. One entry per CDR3 protein results from TCRdb running MiXCR on the 5' RACE reads. The sample contains around 150,000 distinct CDR3 sequences, 9.5% to 13% of which appear only once. The V gene is TRBV10-3, the J gene TRBJ2-7; D is uncertain. The receptor was isolated from a man aged 18 to 29 who had mild COVID-19 (a few samples of this study predate the infection). Cell type and time point are not known. Source material: PBMCs or a T cell subset sorted from them (not recorded which). The CDR3 is CAISEGSPSGLYEQYV. The CDR3, as DNA: TGTGCCATCAGTGAAGGCAGCCCTTCTGGGTTGTACGAGCAGTACGTC.